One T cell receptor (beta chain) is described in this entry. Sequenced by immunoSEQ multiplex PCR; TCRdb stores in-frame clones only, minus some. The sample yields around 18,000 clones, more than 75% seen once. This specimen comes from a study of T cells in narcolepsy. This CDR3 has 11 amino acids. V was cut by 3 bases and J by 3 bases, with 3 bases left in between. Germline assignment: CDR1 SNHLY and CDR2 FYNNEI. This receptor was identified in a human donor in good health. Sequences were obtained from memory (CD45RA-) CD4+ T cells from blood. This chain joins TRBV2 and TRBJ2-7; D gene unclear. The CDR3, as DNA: TGTGCCAGCAGTGACTTCTACGAGCAGTACTTC. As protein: CASSDFYEQYF.